This record covers a single T cell receptor (beta chain). Its target is not known. V was cut by 2 bases and J by 0 bases, with 9 bases left in between. CDR1 SGHTS and CDR2 YDEGEE come from the germline V gene. This CDR3 has 15 residues. This specimen belongs to a study of T cells after posttransplantation cyclophosphamide. Measured with immunoSEQ multiplex PCR; TCRdb has only the in-frame clones, and not every one. The sample shows around 17,000 clones, 77% of them seen only once. Points from the study as a whole: Skin or GI-infiltrating T cells shared few TRB sequences with blood. Donor CD8+ memory clones often dominated recipient blood repertoires at later times. After PTCy, TRB diversity resembled that of CNI/methotrexate controls.

Busulfan-fludarabine conditioning, marrow transplant, and cyclophosphamide on days +3 and +4 were administered. J is TRBJ1-5 and V is TRBV5-8; D uncertain. The sequence came from a female patient aged 35 to 55 who received an allogeneic stem cell transplant from a related donor, was CMV-positive, and had no GVHD. Some T cells may possibly be graft donor cells. The material was CD8+ T cells sorted from PBMCs, obtained 1,700 to 2,000 days after a stem cell transplant with posttransplant cyclophosphamide. The CDR3 bases are TGTGCCAGCAGCTTCTCAGAATTTAGCAATCAGCCCCAGCATTTT. Translated: CASSFSEFSNQPQHF.